This TCR beta chain was identified during a study of cytomegalovirus exposure and HLA in healthy donors. Study summary: Among the approximately 380 donors who were genotyped, roughly 85% fell in the genetic ancestry cluster that is associated with self-reported Caucasian donors.

The PCR was carried out with 60 Vbeta primers and 13 Jbeta primers. Repertoires were generated with immunoSEQ multiplex PCR, while TCRdb's copy carries only in-frame clones and drops some. The data show around 250,000 clones, 80% to 95% seen once. This clone has a handful of counts. Antigen unknown. Healthy bone marrow donors made up the cohort. Study-level findings and limits: In a later analysis, specific HLA alleles were associated with some 16,000 TCR beta sequences at a 0.05 false discovery rate.

This clonotype was obtained from a girl aged 2 to 10 in good health and CMV-seronegative. Material for sequencing was PBMCs.

The CDR3 here is CASSLGQPYEQYF. The CDR3 region has the DNA TGTGCCAGCAGCTTAGGACAGCCCTACGAGCAGTACTTC. The chain links TRBV11-2 to TRBJ2-7; D is perhaps TRBD1 (5 bases). This CDR3 has 13 residues. Germline V lookup: CDR1 SGHAT, CDR2 FQNNGV. Between the trimmed V and J ends, which lost 1 base and 2 bases, there was a span of 6 bases.